This T cell receptor (beta chain) was sequenced for a study of molecular identifiers for immune sequencing clone quantification. In preparing bulk TCR libraries, previously described methods and listed TCR primers were used. MiXCR, applied by TCRdb to the PCR reads, yields one record per CDR3 protein. The repertoire holds hundreds of thousands of distinct CDR3 sequences, just under 20% seen once, with under 0.95% in the top ten. This CDR3 spans 15 amino acids. Per the germline V gene, CDR1 is LGHDT and CDR2 is YNNKEL (reference sequence). Trimming stripped 1 base from V and 4 bases from J, with 14 bases between.

The clonotype was recovered from a human donor in good health. Some libraries in this study had Jurkat cell RNA spiked in. Source material: naive CD8+ T cells from blood, with Jurkat cell RNA spiked in. Specified subset: FACS-sorted CD8+CD4-CCR7+CD45RA+ naive T cells. The chain is built from TRBV3-1 and TRBJ2-7, with D possibly matching TRBD1 (5 bases). The CDR3 region has the DNA TGTGCCAGCAGCCAAGGGTTAGGGGCGTGTTACGAGCAGTACTTC. It translates to CASSQGLGACYEQYF.